Listed here are 18 T cell receptor beta chains from one sample, sequenced in a study of blood T cell repertoires in COVID-19. Profiled with immunoSEQ multiplex PCR; TCRdb holds only in-frame clones, not every one. This sample has some 400,000 clones; roughly 86% occur once, and the top ten carry about 2.9%. Sequenced sample: peripheral blood. Every receptor here comes from a human donor in a cohort sampled during active COVID-19.

This clone was seen a single time. CDR3: CATSPSHRQGKGYEQYF. In DNA form, the CDR3 reads TGTGCCACCAGTCCCTCCCATCGACAGGGGAAGGGCTACGAGCAGTACTTC. The V and J genes are TRBV24-1 and TRBJ2-7; TRBD1 matches 8 bases. Germline values: CDR1 KGHDR, CDR2 SFDVKD. The trim removed 6 bases at V and 3 bases at J, leaving 15 bases unmatched. The CDR3 has 17 amino acids.

This clone was seen a handful of times. A junction boundary mismatches the germline segment, possibly from a read error. The V and J genes are TRBV7-7 and TRBJ2-5; 7 bases map to TRBD1. This CDR3 spans 17 amino acids. From germline, CDR1 is SSHAT and CDR2 FNYEAQ (reference sequence). The CDR3 nucleotides are TGTGCTAGCAGCTTAGACTCGGCGGCCGGGACAGCCGGGACCCAGTACTTC. Protein sequence: CASSLDSAAGTAGTQYF. Drawing the rest from reference TRBV7-7 and TRBJ2-5, the complete variable domain is GAGVSQSPRYKVTKRGQDVTLRCDPISSHATLYWYQQALGQGPEFLTYFNYEAQPDKSGLPSDRFSAERPEGSISTLTIQRTEQRDSAMYRCASSLDSAAGTAGTQYFGPGTRLLVL.

This rearrangement joins TRBV19 to TRBJ1-5, with D unclear. This CDR3 is 16 amino acids long. The germline V gene encodes CDR1 LNHDA and CDR2 SQIVND (reference sequence). V was clipped by 8 bases and J by 4 bases, with 21 bases between them. Here the CDR3 reads CASQARGNTGNQPQHF. The CDR3 region has the DNA TGTGCCAGTCAGGCTCGGGGTAATACGGGTAATCAGCCCCAGCATTTT.

Worth noting for this clone: One end of the junction is discordant with germline, which a read error may explain. This chain links TRBV19 with TRBJ1-5, with D possibly TRBD1 on 5 matching bases. The CDR3 totals 14 residues. The germline CDR1 and CDR2 sequences are LNHDA and SQIVND (reference sequence). The DNA of the CDR3 is TGTGCCAGTGAAGGAGGGACGGGAAATCACCCCCAGCATTTT. This gives the protein CASEGGTGNHPQHF.

V usage is TRBV5-8 and J usage is TRBJ2-5; a possible D gene is TRBD2 (5 bases). Germline CDR1 SGHTS, CDR2 YDEGEE. The V and J ends lost 0 bases and 4 bases respectively, with 13 bases between them. This CDR3 has 15 residues. The CDR3 nucleotides are TGTGCCAGCAGCTTGGAAAATAGAGGGCGAGAGACCCAGTACTTC. Protein: CASSLENRGRETQYF.

The chain couples TRBV7-3 to TRBJ2-3, with D possibly matching TRBD1 (6 bases). The CDR3 consists of 15 residues. V lost 5 bases and J 2 bases, leaving 14 bases between the germline ends. Per the germline V gene, CDR1 is SGHTA and CDR2 is FQGTGA. The CDR3 sequence is CASSPKGQITDTQYF. CDR3 in DNA: TGTGCCAGCAGCCCCAAAGGACAGATCACAGATACGCAGTATTTT.

This clone was recorded once. The same CDR3 arises from other DNA sequences in this sample as well. The V and J genes are TRBV20-1 and TRBJ2-7; 9 bases are shared with TRBD2. CDR3 length: 13 residues. Trimming cost V 3 bases and J 0 bases; bases outside gene matches: 0. The V gene's germline CDR1 is DFQATT and CDR2 SNEGSKA (reference sequence). CDR3 in amino acids: CSASSGSSYEQYF. DNA for the CDR3: TGCAGTGCTAGTAGCGGGAGCTCCTACGAGCAGTACTTC.

In regard to this clone: It is likely a read error, because the conserved phenylalanine at the end of the CDR3 is missing. It is unclear where the CDR3 begins or ends on the DNA, so no DNA is shown, and the CDR3 is as TCRdb lists it. V is TRBV21-1 and J is TRBJ2-7; no DNA check was done on the table's D call, TRBD2. TRBV21-1 has pseudogene status. The CDR3 spans 10 amino acids, including both terminal residues. The CDR3 sequence is CASSPPEKVS.

This chain uses TRBV6-5 with TRBJ1-2; possible D gene TRBD1, 5 bases. Trimming left V 2 bases short and J 3 bases short, with 10 bases between. The length of the CDR3 is 14 residues. Germline assignment: CDR1 MNHEY and CDR2 SVGAGI. The CDR3 bases are TGTGCCAGCAGTTACCAGGGATTGGACTATGGCTACACCTTC. It translates to CASSYQGLDYGYTF.

This clone appeared a few times. This chain links TRBV5-6 with TRBJ2-1, with 11 bases aligning to TRBD1. Germline CDR1 is SGHDT and CDR2 is YYEEEE. The length of the CDR3 is 17 residues. J lost 0 bases, V lost 0 bases, and 2 bases had no gene match. The CDR3 is CASSLVGTGGSYNEQFF. DNA of the CDR3: TGTGCCAGCAGCTTGGTGGGGACAGGGGGCTCCTACAATGAGCAGTTCTTC.

V is TRBV2 and J is TRBJ1-2; possibly TRBD1 for D (5 bases). The length of the CDR3 is 13 residues. The V gene's germline CDR1 is SNHLY and CDR2 FYNNEI. V lost 9 bases, J lost 8 bases, and 19 bases lay in between. CDR3 in DNA: TGTGCCAGTGGGACTATACCGCCCAGCGGCTACACCTTC. It translates to CASGTIPPSGYTF.

The chain uses TRBV3-1 (or the pseudogene TRBV3-2) and TRBJ2-4, with TRBD2 identical over 13 bases. This CDR3 has 20 amino acids. Germline V gives CDR1 LGHDT, CDR2 YNNKEL (reference sequence). V shed 1 base, J shed 1 base, and the junction held 10 bases outside the gene matches. For the CDR3, the DNA is TGTGCCAGCAGCCAAGTCTGGGGACTAGCGGGATCCAGGGCCAAAAACATTCAGTACTTC. Amino acids: CASSQVWGLAGSRAKNIQYF.

The chain combines TRBV6-1 with TRBJ2-2, with a possible D match to TRBD2 (6 bases). The CDR3 has 14 amino acids. V was clipped by 2 bases and J by 7 bases, with 11 bases between them. Germline V gene data show CDR1 as MNHNS and CDR2 as SASEGT. The chain's CDR3 is CASSESGGLGELFF. CDR3 nucleotide sequence: TGTGCCAGCAGTGAATCTGGGGGACTCGGGGAGCTGTTTTTT.

The chain recombines TRBV7-6 with TRBJ2-6, with a possible D match to TRBD2 (5 bases). V shed 2 bases and J shed 3 bases, with 8 bases lying between them. Germline V lookup: CDR1 SGHVS, CDR2 FNYEAQ. This CDR3 spans 15 amino acids. CDR3 amino acids: CASSLSSFGANVLTF. Written as DNA, the CDR3 is TGTGCCAGCAGCTTATCTAGCTTTGGGGCCAACGTCCTGACTTTC.

This chain uses TRBV24-1 with TRBJ2-1, with TRBD2 identical over 8 bases. J gave up 9 bases and V 5 bases, and 11 bases lay outside the gene matches. This CDR3 has 15 residues. The germline CDR1 and CDR2 sequences are KGHDR and SFDVKD. CDR3 region: CATSVREGHGGEQFF. CDR3 in DNA: TGTGCCACCAGTGTCCGGGAGGGCCATGGGGGTGAGCAGTTCTTC.

The J gene is TRBJ2-7, the V gene TRBV28; tentatively, D is TRBD1 (7 bases). Trimming removed 3 bases at V and 1 base at J, with 16 bases between. The CDR3 covers 16 residues. Germline lookup yields CDR1 MDHEN and CDR2 SYDVKM. The CDR3 region is CASSFGGTDYSYEQYF. DNA of the CDR3: TGTGCCAGCAGTTTTGGCGGGACAGACTATTCCTACGAGCAGTACTTC.

The chain couples TRBV7-2 to TRBJ2-3; 8 nucleotides align to TRBD2. The CDR3 is 15 amino acids. The V gene's germline CDR1 is SGHTA and CDR2 FQGNSA. J was trimmed by 4 bases and V by 1 base; bases with no gene match: 4. CDR3 protein: CASSLVTGGPDTQYF. The CDR3 DNA follows: TGTGCCAGCAGCTTAGTCACGGGAGGGCCAGATACGCAGTATTTT.

The chain employs TRBV6-5 and TRBJ1-2; tentative D call: TRBD1 (6 bases). Germline assignment: CDR1 MNHEY and CDR2 SVGAGI. The V end was cut by 2 bases, the J end by 7 bases, with 8 bases between. The CDR3 is 12 amino acids. CDR3 DNA sequence: TGTGCCAGCAGTTACGCCAGGGGTGGCTACACCTTC. The encoded protein is CASSYARGGYTF.